This entry lists 30 T cell receptor beta chains sequenced from one sample in a study of T cells in Graves' hyperthyroidism and ophthalmopathy (dated by TCRdb to between 2018 and 2021). Library preparation employed multiplex PCR. The sequencing machine was an Illumina HiSeq 2000. The TCR beta CDR3 regions were amplified from the RNA transcripts. The TCR CDR3 was subjected to a first round of RT-PCR using the HTBI primer set and the Qiagen OneStep RT-PCR kit. TCRdb itself trimmed the public reads at Q25 with fastp, ran MiXCR and retained productive beta chains. Rows are combined by CDR3 protein, so each entry shows the most common genes and DNA. In this sample the table shows around 580,000 distinct CDR3 sequences, roughly 50% of which occur a single time. The ten largest clones capture approximately 7.5% of the sample. Sequencing was done on a sample of peripheral blood or thyroid tissue (not recorded which). Receptors were obtained from a woman aged 18-30 years with Graves' hyperthyroidism.

A note on this clonotype: A much larger clone sits a single nucleotide away, making a read error possible. The V gene is TRBV20-1, the J gene TRBJ1-3, with D possibly matching TRBD1 (5 bases). The CDR3 runs 16 residues. Germline assignment: CDR1 DFQATT and CDR2 SNEGSKA (reference sequence). CDR3 coding DNA: TGCAGTGCTAGAGATCCTACCGGGACTTTTGGAAACATCATATATTTT. This gives the protein CSARDPTGTFGNIIYF.

The chain carries TRBV2 and TRBJ2-3; 9 nucleotides align to TRBD1. Trimming took 6 bases from V and 2 from J; bases not matched to a gene: 9. The germline V gene encodes CDR1 SNHLY and CDR2 FYNNEI. The CDR3 is 16 residues long. This CDR3 is CASSRDRANPTDTQYF. CDR3 in DNA: TGTGCCAGCAGCAGGGACAGGGCGAATCCCACAGATACGCAGTATTTT. The variable domain in full, completed from reference TRBV2 and TRBJ2-3, reads EPEVTQTPSHQVTQMGQEVILRCVPISNHLYFYWYRQILGQKVEFLVSFYNNEISEKSEIFDDQFSVERPDGSNFTLKIRSTKLEDSAMYFCASSRDRANPTDTQYFGPGTRLTVL.

This clonotype was observed many times. This sequence joins TRBV25-1 and TRBJ2-2; D is undetermined. Trimming took 0 bases from V and 4 from J, leaving 0 bases between them. The CDR3 spans 12 residues. Germline V gene sequence: CDR1 MGHDK, CDR2 SYGVNS. The CDR3 sequence: CASSEYTGELFF. CDR3 nucleotide sequence: TGTGCCAGCAGTGAATACACCGGGGAGCTGTTTTTT.

CDR3 DNA: TGTGCCAGCAGCAGGGGGGACGGAGCGAACACCGGGGAGCTGTTTTTT. Its protein is CASSRGDGANTGELFF. The chain is built from TRBV7-6 and TRBJ2-2; D is tentatively TRBD1 or TRBD2 (6 bases each). Trimming took 5 bases from V and 0 from J, leaving 13 bases between them. Per germline, CDR1 SGHVS and CDR2 FNYEAQ. The CDR3 has 16 amino acids.

A remark on this clonotype: The CDR3 does not end in the conserved phenylalanine or tryptophan, so this is likely a read error. The DNA is left out, because the CDR3 cannot be placed on it with certainty; the CDR3 is given as TCRdb lists it. The rearrangement links TRBV7-9 to TRBJ1-6. From germline, CDR1 is SEHNR and CDR2 FQNEAQ (reference sequence). The CDR3 length equals 8 residues, ends included. CDR3 amino acids: CASSFYVS.

This clonotype has a count of ten or more. V is TRBV12-3 or TRBV12-4 and J is TRBJ1-5; TRBD1 aligns across 10 bases. V lost 6 bases to trimming and J lost 3 bases; unmatched junction nucleotides: 5. This CDR3 spans 15 amino acids. The DNA of the CDR3 is TGTGCCAGCAGAATGGACAGGGGGGACAATCAGCCCCAGCATTTT. This codes for CASRMDRGDNQPQHF.

This clonotype qualifies as medium-sized. V is TRBV15 and J is TRBJ2-6; no definite D call. Per the germline V gene, CDR1 is LNHNV and CDR2 is YYDKDF (reference sequence). V lost 5 bases, J lost 4 bases, and 15 bases lay in between. The length of the CDR3 is 16 residues. CDR3 nucleotide sequence: TGTGCCACCAGCCCGGATGGTTTGGAAGGGGCCAACGTCCTGACTTTC. Translating gives CATSPDGLEGANVLTF.

This clonotype was observed a handful of times. The J gene is TRBJ2-5, the V gene TRBV20-1, with TRBD1 identical over 9 bases. The CDR3 sequence is 12 residues long. CDR1 and CDR2 from the germline V gene are DFQATT and SNEGSKA (reference sequence). V lost 3 bases and J lost 5; bases outside the gene matches: 1. The CDR3 coding sequence is TGCAGTGCTAGGACAGGGGGTGAGACCCAGTACTTC. This codes for CSARTGGETQYF.

In DNA form, the CDR3 reads TGCAGCGTTGCTGACGACAGCTCTGGAAACACCATATATTTT. Protein: CSVADDSSGNTIYF. The chain has TRBV29-1 and TRBJ1-3, with a weak D call TRBD1 (5 bases). Trimming removed 4 bases from V and 0 bases from J, with 10 bases in between. The CDR3 is made up of 14 amino acids. Germline loops: CDR1 SQVTM, CDR2 ANQGSEA.

A few counts support this clonotype. J is TRBJ2-7 and V is TRBV28; TRBD1 aligns across 9 bases. The CDR3 runs 16 residues. V gave up 8 bases and J gave up 3 bases; unmatched junction bases: 14. Germline CDR1 MDHEN, CDR2 SYDVKM. For the CDR3, the DNA is TGTGCCAGCTCACCCGTGGTGGGGACAGGGCTCTACGAGCAGTACTTC. It translates to CASSPVVGTGLYEQYF.

The chain is built from TRBV5-5 and TRBJ2-7; D unresolved. This CDR3 has 14 amino acids. Trimming cost V 4 bases and J 3 bases, with 14 bases left between them. Looked up from germline, CDR1 is SGHKS and CDR2 is YYEKEE (reference sequence). The CDR3 sequence is CASSPSFFDYEQYF. The CDR3 DNA is TGTGCCAGCAGCCCCAGTTTTTTTGACTACGAGCAGTACTTC. The variable domain in full, with the rest retrieved from reference TRBV5-5 and TRBJ2-7, is DAGVTQSPTHLIKTRGQQVTLRCSPISGHKSVSWYQQVLGQGPQFIFQYYEKEERGRGNFPDRFSARQFPNYSSELNVNALLLGDSALYLCASSPSFFDYEQYFGPGTRLTVT.

This chain joins TRBV9 and TRBJ2-5, with 14 bases aligning to TRBD2. The V segment lost 5 bases and the J segment 4 bases; nucleotides outside the gene matches: 13. CDR1 is SGDLS and CDR2 is YYNGEE in the germline V gene. The CDR3 extends over 18 amino acids. The CDR3 DNA reads as TGTGCCAGCAGACCTCTCAGGGGGACTAGCGGGAGCGGAGAGACCCAGTACTTC. Its translation: CASRPLRGTSGSGETQYF.

This clonotype was detected a few times. This chain connects TRBV2 to TRBJ2-7; D possibly corresponds to TRBD2 (5 bases). Germline CDR1 SNHLY, CDR2 FYNNEI. Trimming stripped 6 bases from V and 1 base from J, with 13 bases between. This CDR3 region has 14 residues. CDR3 coding DNA: TGTGCCAGCAGCGCCCGGGAAACTTCCTACGAGCAGTACTTC. Encoded protein: CASSARETSYEQYF.

This clonotype was counted at least ten times. This sequence joins TRBV2 and TRBJ1-1, with 7 bases fitting TRBD1. There are 16 residues in the CDR3. V gave up 0 bases and J gave up 4 bases; unmatched junction bases: 8. The germline CDR1 and CDR2 sequences are SNHLY and FYNNEI. CDR3 nucleotide sequence: TGTGCCAGCAGTGAAGCGACCCGACAGGGAGGCACTGAAGCTTTCTTT. Its protein is CASSEATRQGGTEAFF.

CDR3 amino acids: CAISDFGLALAEQYF. The DNA for the CDR3 is TGTGCCATCAGTGATTTCGGACTAGCGTTAGCCGAGCAGTACTTC. The chain is built from TRBV10-3 and TRBJ2-7; TRBD2 matches 9 bases. Germline CDR1 is ENHRY and CDR2 is SYGVKD. The V gene end was trimmed by 3 bases and the J gene end by 6 bases; junction bases not matched to a gene: 9. There are 15 residues in the CDR3.

The chain couples TRBV29-1 to TRBJ2-7; D unclear. V lost 5 bases to trimming and J lost 0 bases, with 14 bases between them. Per the germline V gene, CDR1 is SQVTM and CDR2 is ANQGSEA. The CDR3 is 14 amino acids. The CDR3 sequence is CSVSGVGSSYEQYF. CDR3 nucleotides: TGCAGCGTTAGTGGAGTCGGAAGCTCCTACGAGCAGTACTTC.

This rearrangement joins TRBV7-3 to TRBJ1-4, with a tentative D call TRBD1 (6 bases). Germline V gene lookup returns CDR1 SGHTA and CDR2 FQGTGA. CDR3 length equals 13 residues. The ends were cut back, 4 bases at V and 4 bases at J, with 7 bases in the middle. The CDR3 sequence is CASSSGVNEKLFF. CDR3 sequence (DNA): TGTGCCAGCAGCTCAGGGGTTAATGAAAAACTGTTTTTT.

The rearrangement joins TRBV5-1 to TRBJ1-1, with TRBD1 matching over 7 bases. The CDR3 length is 17 residues. The V gene's germline CDR1 is SGHRS and CDR2 YFSETQ. The V gene end was trimmed by 2 bases and the J gene end by 1 base; junction bases not matched to a gene: 11. The CDR3 DNA reads TGCGCCAGCAGCTTCGGACAGGTATCATTTGGGAACACTGAAGCTTTCTTT. This gives the protein CASSFGQVSFGNTEAFF.

J is TRBJ2-3 and V is TRBV2; D call uncertain. The CDR3 contains 13 residues. The V end lost 9 bases, the J end lost 7 bases, and 17 bases lay between the germline ends. Per germline, CDR1 SNHLY and CDR2 FYNNEI. Here the CDR3 DNA reads TGTGCCAGAGCCCCAGGCCGCACTCATACGCAGTATTTT. It codes for CARAPGRTHTQYF.

J is TRBJ2-5 and V is TRBV25-1; TRBD2 is a possible D gene (6 bases). Trimming stripped 5 bases from V and 9 bases from J, with 16 bases between. The germline gives CDR1 MGHDK, CDR2 SYGVNS. The CDR3 totals 13 residues. The CDR3 spells CASSLEGRGPQYF. CDR3 DNA sequence: TGTGCCAGCAGTCTGGAGGGGCGGGGTCCCCAGTACTTC.

This clonotype was seen a handful of times. This chain joins TRBV4-1 and TRBJ2-3; 7 bases align to TRBD2. This CDR3 region has 16 residues. The trim removed 5 bases at V and 7 bases at J, leaving 15 bases unmatched. Germline V gene sequence: CDR1 MGHRA, CDR2 YSYEKL. Here the CDR3 DNA reads TGCGCCAGCAGCGGAGCCTCAGCGGGGACGTCACATACGCAGTATTTT. Protein product: CASSGASAGTSHTQYF.

CDR3 amino acids: CASSQPTRQETQYF. CDR3 coding DNA: TGTGCCAGCAGCCAACCGACTAGGCAAGAGACCCAGTACTTC. The chain recombines TRBV5-4 with TRBJ2-5; TRBD2 is a possible D gene (6 bases). Trimming took 4 bases from V and 2 from J, leaving 12 bases between them. The CDR3 length is 14 residues. The germline V gene encodes CDR1 SGHNT and CDR2 YYREEE (reference sequence). The variable domain in full, with the rest retrieved from reference TRBV5-4 and TRBJ2-5, is ETGVTQSPTHLIKTRGQQVTLRCSSQSGHNTVSWYQQALGQGPQFIFQYYREEENGRGNFPPRFSGLQFPNYSSELNVNALELDDSALYLCASSQPTRQETQYFGPGTRLLVL.

V gene TRBV7-8 combines with J gene TRBJ2-7; tentative D call: TRBD2 (5 bases). The CDR3 is 15 residues long. CDR1 and CDR2 from the germline V gene are SGHVS and FQNEAQ. The ends were cut back, 4 bases at V and 3 bases at J, with 16 bases in the middle. The CDR3 DNA reads TGTGCCAGCAGCTCAGGACTCCTAACCTTCTACGAGCAGTACTTC. Translation gives CASSSGLLTFYEQYF.

V gene TRBV20-1 combines with J gene TRBJ1-4; D not certain. The CDR3 runs 13 residues. Germline CDR1 and CDR2: DFQATT and SNEGSKA (reference sequence). V lost 3 bases, J lost 7 bases, and 12 bases lay in between. The CDR3 loop reads CSASRNSGEKLFF. In DNA, the CDR3 is TGCAGTGCTAGCAGGAATAGCGGTGAAAAACTGTTTTTT.

The chain links TRBV24-1 to TRBJ2-7; 7 bases are shared with TRBD1. The CDR3 runs 16 residues. The germline gives CDR1 KGHDR, CDR2 SFDVKD. J was trimmed by 0 bases and V by 3 bases; bases with no gene match: 7. Here the CDR3 DNA reads TGTGCCACCAGTGATCCTGGGGCAGGGGGCTCCTACGAGCAGTACTTC. Translation: CATSDPGAGGSYEQYF.

For the CDR3, the DNA is TGCAGTGCTAGAGAACCGGGACAGGGGGCGGGGAGCAATCAGCCCCAGCATTTT. This codes for CSAREPGQGAGSNQPQHF. The V call is TRBV20-1, the J call TRBJ1-5; 12 bases agree with TRBD1. From germline, CDR1 is DFQATT and CDR2 SNEGSKA (reference sequence). The ends lost 0 bases at V and 1 base at J; junction bases unmatched: 7. The CDR3 spans 18 residues.

The chain has TRBV7-2 and TRBJ2-5; TRBD2 might be the D (6 bases). Germline assignment: CDR1 SGHTA and CDR2 FQGNSA. CDR3 length equals 14 residues. The V end was cut by 5 bases, the J end by 3 bases, with 13 bases between. CDR3 bases: TGTGCCAGCAGCAGCGCGGGGTTGAAAGAGACCCAGTACTTC. This sequence encodes CASSSAGLKETQYF.

This clonotype was detected a few times. This may be a read error: a much more frequent sequence differs by one nucleotide. The chain uses TRBV20-1 and TRBJ1-5; D gene uncertain. V lost 3 bases to trimming and J lost 1 base, with 10 bases between them. This CDR3 is 14 amino acids long. Germline V gene data show CDR1 as DFQATT and CDR2 as SNEGSKA (reference sequence). The CDR3: CSARFGASNQPQHF. CDR3 coding DNA: TGCAGTGCTAGGTTCGGTGCCAGCAATCAGCCCCAGCATTTT.

The sample holds many counts of this clonotype. The chain couples TRBV25-1 to TRBJ1-1; a possible D gene is TRBD1 (5 bases). Trimming stripped 7 bases from V and 3 bases from J, with 12 bases between. CDR3 size: 13 residues. Germline lookup yields CDR1 MGHDK and CDR2 SYGVNS. Here the CDR3 reads CASIRDGDTEAFF. CDR3 nucleotides: TGTGCCAGCATTAGGGACGGGGACACTGAAGCTTTCTTT.

There are many counts of this clonotype. The chain carries TRBV5-1 and TRBJ1-4, with 7 bases lining up with TRBD1. V trimming: 6 bases; J trimming: 5 bases; junction bases outside the gene matches: 7. The CDR3 totals 14 residues. CDR1 is SGHRS, CDR2 YFSETQ, per germline. For the CDR3, the DNA is TGCGCCAGCAACAGGGGATCTGAGAATGAAAAACTGTTTTTT. This encodes CASNRGSENEKLFF.